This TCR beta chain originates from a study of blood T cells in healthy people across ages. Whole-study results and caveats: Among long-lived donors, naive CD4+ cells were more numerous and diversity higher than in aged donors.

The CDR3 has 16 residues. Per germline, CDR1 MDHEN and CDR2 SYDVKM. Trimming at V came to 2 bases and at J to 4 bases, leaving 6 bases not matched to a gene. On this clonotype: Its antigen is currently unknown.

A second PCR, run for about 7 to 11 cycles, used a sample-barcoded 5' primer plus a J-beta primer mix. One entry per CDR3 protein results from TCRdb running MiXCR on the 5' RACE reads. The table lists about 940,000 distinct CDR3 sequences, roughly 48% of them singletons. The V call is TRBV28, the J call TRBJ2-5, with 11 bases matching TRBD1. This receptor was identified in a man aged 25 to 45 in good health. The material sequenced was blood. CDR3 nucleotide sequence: TGTGCCAGCAGTTTACTTGGGACAGGGGGATCAGAGACCCAGTACTTC. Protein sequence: CASSLLGTGGSETQYF.